These T cell receptor beta chains were read from a single sample in a study of cytomegalovirus exposure and HLA in healthy donors. The repertoire was sequenced with immunoSEQ multiplex PCR; TCRdb's copy has only in-frame clones and lacks some. Seen here are around 94,000 clones, about 76% observed once, and the top ten hold 4.5% to 6%. The sequenced material came from PBMCs. The receptor set was obtained from a woman between 40 and 50 years old in good health and CMV-seronegative. Each CDR3 is given with its conserved first and last residue. The D gene is left open where the match is weak. Size is omitted from some rows. Given values are once, few, many or a class for expanded clones.

clone size: .; D gene: .; J gene: TRBJ2-2; V gene: TRBV18; CDR3 DNA: TGTGCCAGCTCATCCGGGACTCCTAGTCAGGGAACCGGGGAGCTGTTTTTT; CDR3 protein: CASSSGTPSQGTGELFF
clone size: .; D gene: .; J gene: TRBJ1-5; V gene: TRBV6-6; CDR3 DNA: TGTGCCAGCAGCAGACACATCAATCAGCCCCAGCATTTT; CDR3 protein: CASSRHINQPQHF
clone size: .; D gene: .; J gene: TRBJ2-3; V gene: TRBV25-1; CDR3 DNA: TGTGCCAGCAGTGAGGGCTTAGATACGCAGTATTTT; CDR3 protein: CASSEGLDTQYF
clone size: once; D gene: TRBD2; J gene: TRBJ2-7; V gene: TRBV18; CDR3 DNA: TGTGCCAGCTCACCGGGAAGGGCGGGGGGGAGCGGCGAGCAGTACTTC; CDR3 protein: CASSPGRAGGSGEQYF
clone size: few; D gene: .; J gene: TRBJ1-2; V gene: TRBV4-3; CDR3 DNA: TGCGCCAGCAGCCAAGACCTGGGACTCACGTCTGGCTACACCTTC; CDR3 protein: CASSQDLGLTSGYTF
clone size: .; D gene: .; J gene: TRBJ2-7; V gene: TRBV7-9; CDR3 DNA: TGTGCCAGCAGCTTGACAGGTGGCTCCTACGAGCAGTACTTC; CDR3 protein: CASSLTGGSYEQYF
clone size: .; D gene: TRBD2; J gene: TRBJ2-3; V gene: TRBV6-1; CDR3 DNA: TGTGCCAGCACGCGAGCGGGGGGACCAGATACGCAGTATTTT; CDR3 protein: CASTRAGGPDTQYF
clone size: once; D gene: .; J gene: TRBJ1-1; V gene: TRBV12-5; CDR3 DNA: TGTGCTAGTGGTCCCCACTTGAACACTGAAGCTTTCTTT; CDR3 protein: CASGPHLNTEAFF
clone size: .; D gene: .; J gene: TRBJ2-7; V gene: TRBV4-1; CDR3 DNA: TGCGCCAGCAGCCAAGTGGACTCTATCCACGAGCAGTACTTC; CDR3 protein: CASSQVDSIHEQYF
clone size: few; D gene: .; J gene: TRBJ2-3; V gene: TRBV7-8; CDR3 DNA: TGTGCCAGCAGCTTAGTCAGAACAGATACGCAGTATTTT; CDR3 protein: CASSLVRTDTQYF
clone size: .; D gene: .; J gene: TRBJ1-1; V gene: TRBV9; CDR3 DNA: TGTGCCAGCAGCGTAAGCGGGGGGGAGACTGAAGCTTTCTTT; CDR3 protein: CASSVSGGETEAFF